A single sample gave rise to the 27 T cell receptor beta chains below, sequenced in a study of read filtering for tumor transcriptome and immune sequencing. This library used approximately 0.4 ug RNA and molecular barcoded adaptors spanning alpha/delta and beta/gamma chains. TCRdb called the reads again in MiXCR, with one record for every CDR3 protein. Of around 140,000 distinct CDR3 sequences in the sample, approximately 13% were seen once. The specimen sequenced was a population of CD138-negative cells sorted from bone marrow. The receptor source for this set is a donor aged 40 or older with multiple myeloma.

This clonotype was counted a few times. An end of the junction differs from the germline gene, which may be a read error. The chain couples TRBV4-3 to TRBJ1-4; no clear D gene. The CDR3 consists of 15 residues. Germline V lookup: CDR1 LGHNA, CDR2 YSLEER. CDR3 DNA: TGCACCAGCAGCCAAGAATTGCAGAGGAATGAAAAACTGTTCTTT. Translation: CTSSQELQRNEKLFF.

This clonotype was detected many times. V gene TRBV10-3 combines with J gene TRBJ2-1; the D gene is possibly TRBD2 (6 bases). The CDR3 extends over 13 amino acids. Germline CDR1 and CDR2: ENHRY and SYGVKD. Between the trimmed V and J ends, which lost 4 bases and 4 bases, there was a span of 8 bases. CDR3 DNA: TGTGCCATCAGTGTCGGGAGATACAATGAGCAGTTCTTC. Translated: CAISVGRYNEQFF.

This clonotype came up many times. Germline and junction disagree at one end, which may indicate a read error. The chain joins TRBV5-1 to TRBJ2-7; the D is unclear. The CDR3 loop spans 11 amino acids. Germline V lookup: CDR1 SGHRS, CDR2 YFSETQ. The CDR3 spells CASSSAYEQYF. The DNA for the CDR3 is TGTGCCAGCAGCTCCGCCTACGAGCAGTACTTC.

As concerns this clonotype: Since a much larger clone is just one base distant, this may be a read error. V gene TRBV24-1 combines with J gene TRBJ2-1; the D call may be TRBD1 or TRBD2 (5 bases each). Germline V gene lookup returns CDR1 KGHDR and CDR2 SFDVKD. The CDR3 is 11 residues long. V lost 9 bases and J 10 bases, leaving 12 bases between the germline ends. CDR3 protein: CATSDEGEQFF. The CDR3 nucleotides read TGTGCCACCTCAGATGAGGGGGAGCAGTTCTTC.

This clonotype was recorded at least ten times. V gene TRBV19 combines with J gene TRBJ2-5; 9 nucleotides agree with TRBD2. The germline V gene encodes CDR1 LNHDA and CDR2 SQIVND (reference sequence). The length of the CDR3 is 16 residues. J lost 4 bases, V lost 5 bases, and 11 bases had no gene match. The CDR3 sequence: CASSSLSSGRGETQYF. The DNA for the CDR3 is TGTGCCAGTAGTTCCTTGAGTAGCGGGAGAGGAGAGACCCAGTACTTC.

Ten or more counts support this clonotype. The rearrangement links TRBV14 to TRBJ2-1, with a possible D match to TRBD2 (6 bases). Trimming took off 1 base at V and 7 bases at J, with 14 bases between the two ends. The CDR3 covers 15 residues. The germline V gene has CDR1 SGHDN and CDR2 FVKESK. CDR3 loop: CASSQGLEEVNEQFF. CDR3 nucleotides: TGTGCCAGCAGCCAAGGACTAGAGGAAGTTAATGAGCAGTTCTTC.

Ten or more counts support this clonotype. The chain uses TRBV6-5 and TRBJ2-1; no clear D gene. V dropped 5 bases and J dropped 7 bases, with 6 bases sitting between them. The CDR3 loop spans 11 amino acids. Germline CDR1 and CDR2: MNHEY and SVGAGI. The CDR3 DNA is TGTGCCAGCAGTCGTCTAAATGAGCAGTTCTTC. Protein: CASSRLNEQFF.

The sample holds many counts of this clonotype. This chain connects TRBV29-1 to TRBJ2-1; 8 bases fit TRBD2. CDR3 length: 14 amino acids. The germline V gene encodes CDR1 SQVTM and CDR2 ANQGSEA. V was clipped by 4 bases and J by 7 bases; unmatched bases: 9. The CDR3: CSVAGSGSGNEQFF. The CDR3 DNA sequence: TGCAGCGTTGCTGGAAGCGGGAGTGGTAATGAGCAGTTCTTC.

This clonotype was seen many times. The chain links TRBV24-1 to TRBJ2-3; a weak D match, TRBD2 (5 bases). CDR1 is KGHDR and CDR2 is SFDVKD in the germline V gene. The CDR3 is 14 amino acids. Trimming cost V 4 bases and J 4 bases, with 11 bases left between them. The CDR3 nucleotides are TGTGCCACCAGTGACCCTATGGGAGCAGATACGCAGTATTTT. This sequence encodes CATSDPMGADTQYF.

This clonotype was observed many times. The chain combines TRBV7-8 with TRBJ1-2, with D tentatively TRBD1 (5 bases). The V end was cut by 6 bases, the J end by 3 bases, with 11 bases between. The CDR3 length is 13 residues. The germline V gene has CDR1 SGHVS and CDR2 FQNEAQ. CDR3 in DNA: TGTGCCAGCAGTTCAGACAGATACTATGGCTACACCTTC. Translating gives CASSSDRYYGYTF.

This clonotype was counted at least ten times. The gene calls are TRBV4-3 and TRBJ1-1; no definite D call. The germline V gene encodes CDR1 LGHNA and CDR2 YSLEER. Trimming left V 0 bases short and J 1 base short, with 9 bases between. The length of the CDR3 is 15 residues. The CDR3 loop is CASSQDFPENTEAFF. CDR3 DNA sequence: TGCGCCAGCAGCCAAGATTTTCCAGAGAACACTGAAGCTTTCTTT.

This clonotype has just a few counts. The chain is built from TRBV19 and TRBJ1-5; D might be TRBD1 (6 bases). Germline values: CDR1 LNHDA, CDR2 SQIVND (reference sequence). Trimming shortened V by 5 bases and J by 5 bases, and 22 bases separated the two germline ends. There are 17 residues in the CDR3. CDR3 sequence (DNA): TGTGCCAGTAGTCCCCGGGACAACAGTCGAGGGGATCAGCCCCAGCATTTT. The encoded protein is CASSPRDNSRGDQPQHF.

At least ten counts were recorded for this clonotype. This chain connects TRBV24-1 to TRBJ2-1; 9 bases line up with TRBD2. V lost 4 bases, J lost 7 bases, and 4 bases stayed unmatched. The CDR3 consists of 14 residues. The germline gives CDR1 KGHDR, CDR2 SFDVKD. The CDR3 nucleotides are TGTGCCACCAGTGACCCCGCGGGGGGGAATGAGCAGTTCTTC. It encodes CATSDPAGGNEQFF.

This clonotype was seen a few times. The CDR3 loop reads CASSQDASTVAVNTGELFF. The CDR3 DNA reads as TGTGCCAGCAGCCAAGATGCCTCAACGGTAGCGGTGAACACCGGGGAGCTGTTTTTT. The chain recombines TRBV14 with TRBJ2-2; possibly TRBD2 for D (6 bases). V lost 0 bases and J 1 base, leaving 18 bases between the germline ends. This CDR3 region has 19 residues. Per germline, CDR1 SGHDN and CDR2 FVKESK.

This clonotype was counted only a few times. The chain recombines TRBV10-3 with TRBJ2-5; either TRBD1 or TRBD2 may fit D (5 bases each). With 6 bases removed from V and 5 bases from J, the gap between germline ends came to 13 bases. CDR3 size: 13 residues. Germline values: CDR1 ENHRY, CDR2 SYGVKD. CDR3 amino acids: CAIRGPLGETQYF. CDR3 nucleotides: TGTGCCATCAGGGGACCCCTCGGGGAGACCCAGTACTTC.

This clonotype has just a few counts. It may be a read error: a sequence one base away is much more abundant. The rearrangement uses TRBV24-1 and TRBJ2-3, with TRBD1 identical over 7 bases. This CDR3 contains 16 residues. The germline CDR1 and CDR2 sequences are KGHDR and SFDVKD. This CDR3 reads CATSESIGGFKDTPYF. The DNA for the CDR3 is TGTGCCACCAGTGAGAGTATAGGGGGCTTCAAAGATACGCCGTATTTT.

Notes on this clonotype: A much larger clone differs by one base, so this may be a read error. This chain uses TRBV19 with TRBJ2-1, with D perhaps being TRBD1 or TRBD2 (7 bases each). Germline values: CDR1 LNHDA, CDR2 SQIVND (reference sequence). This CDR3 spans 15 amino acids. Trimming took 7 bases from V and 8 from J, leaving 21 bases between them. This chain's CDR3 is CASTPGAGGVYEQFF. The CDR3 DNA reads TGTGCCAGTACCCCCGGGGCAGGGGGGGTATATGAGCAGTTCTTC. Drawing the rest from reference TRBV19 and TRBJ2-1, the complete variable domain is DGGITQSPKYLFRKEGQNVTLSCEQNLNHDAMYWYRQDPGQGLRLIYYSQIVNDFQKGDIAEGYSVSREKKESFPLTVTSAQKNPTAFYLCASTPGAGGVYEQFFGPGTRLTVL.

This clonotype was detected many times. This rearrangement joins TRBV29-1 to TRBJ2-7, with D possibly TRBD1 on 5 matching bases. This CDR3 is 13 amino acids long. The germline CDR1 and CDR2 sequences are SQVTM and ANQGSEA. The germline V and J ends were trimmed by 4 bases and 1 base, with 11 bases remaining between them. DNA for the CDR3: TGCAGCGTTGCCAGGGCCCAATCCTACGAGCAGTACTTC. Its protein product is CSVARAQSYEQYF.

V gene TRBV4-3 combines with J gene TRBJ2-4; D is undetermined. Germline lookup yields CDR1 LGHNA and CDR2 YSLEER. The V and J ends lost 4 bases and 1 base respectively, with 20 bases between them. This CDR3 contains 18 residues. The CDR3 DNA sequence: TGCGCCAGCAGCCCAAGTTGGTACGCGGCGCCGGCCAAAAACATTCAGTACTTC. Protein sequence: CASSPSWYAAPAKNIQYF.

The rearrangement uses TRBV7-3 and TRBJ2-5; D might be TRBD2 (5 bases). Germline V gene data show CDR1 as SGHTA and CDR2 as FQGTGA. The CDR3 contains 13 residues. V lost 5 bases to trimming and J lost 3 bases, with 10 bases between them. The CDR3 DNA follows: TGTGCCAGCAGCCATAGCGAGAAAGAGACCCAGTACTTC. Protein product: CASSHSEKETQYF.

This clonotype has just a few counts. A read error may explain this, as a much larger clone is one base away. This chain uses TRBV4-2 with TRBJ2-1; the D is unclear. This CDR3 spans 13 amino acids. Per germline, CDR1 LGHNA and CDR2 YNFKEQ. The CDR3 loop reads CASSQEQELEQSF. CDR3 nucleotides: TGTGCCAGCAGCCAAGAGCAGGAGTTAGAGCAGTCCTTC.

This clonotype was counted at least ten times. The chain combines TRBV3-1 with TRBJ2-5; D is unresolved. There are 12 residues in the CDR3. V dropped 3 bases and J dropped 5 bases, with 7 bases sitting between them. Germline CDR1 reads LGHDT; CDR2 reads YNNKEL (reference sequence). The CDR3 DNA follows: TGTGCCAGCAGCCATCTTCCGGAGACCCAGTACTTC. Translation: CASSHLPETQYF.

For this clonotype: A much larger clone is a single base away; this may be a read error. The chain links TRBV5-1 to TRBJ2-7, with D perhaps matching TRBD1 or TRBD2 (5 bases each). The CDR3 loop spans 16 amino acids. CDR1 SGHRS and CDR2 YFSETQ come from the germline V gene. CDR3 sequence: CASSPNVGPRSYERYF. CDR3 DNA: TGCGCCAGCAGCCCCAATGTGGGACCGAGATCCTACGAGCGGTACTTC.

A word on this clonotype: This clone may be a read error of a much larger clone one base away. The chain has TRBV29-1 and TRBJ1-2, with D unclear. The CDR3 runs 14 residues. Germline-derived CDR1 and CDR2 are SQVTM and ANQGSEA. The ends were cut back, 4 bases at V and 2 bases at J, with 14 bases in the middle. CDR3 DNA sequence: TGCAGCGTTGGCCTGCCAACTACCAACTATGGCTACACCTTC. Translating it yields CSVGLPTTNYGYTF.

About this clonotype itself: Mismatch with germline at one junction end may stem from a read error. V and J are TRBV7-2 and TRBJ2-1, with D unclear. This CDR3 is 17 amino acids long. Germline CDR1 SGHTA, CDR2 FQGNSA. In DNA, the CDR3 is TGTGCCAGCAGCTTCTCCCTGAGGAAGTCGGGCTACAACGAGCAGTTCTTC. Its protein is CASSFSLRKSGYNEQFF.

This clonotype was observed many times. This chain uses TRBV9 with TRBJ2-3; unclear D gene. With 0 bases removed from V and 6 bases from J, the gap between germline ends came to 11 bases. CDR1 and CDR2 (germline): SGDLS, YYNGEE. CDR3 length equals 14 residues. The CDR3 region is CASSVDMSRDTQYF. The CDR3 nucleotides are TGTGCCAGCAGCGTAGATATGAGCCGCGATACGCAGTATTTT.

Concerning this clonotype: A single base separates this from a much larger clone, so it may be a read error. The conserved phenylalanine or tryptophan normally closing the CDR3 is absent here, so this likely arose from a read error. The chain carries TRBV20-1 and TRBJ2-4, with 7 positions matching TRBD1. With V trimmed by 6 bases and J by 6 bases, 5 bases remained unmatched. Germline values: CDR1 DFQATT, CDR2 SNEGSKA (reference sequence). The CDR3 covers 12 residues. CDR3 nucleotides: TGCAGTGCCGTCGGGGACAGAAACATTCAGTACCTC. Amino acid sequence: CSAVGDRNIQYL.